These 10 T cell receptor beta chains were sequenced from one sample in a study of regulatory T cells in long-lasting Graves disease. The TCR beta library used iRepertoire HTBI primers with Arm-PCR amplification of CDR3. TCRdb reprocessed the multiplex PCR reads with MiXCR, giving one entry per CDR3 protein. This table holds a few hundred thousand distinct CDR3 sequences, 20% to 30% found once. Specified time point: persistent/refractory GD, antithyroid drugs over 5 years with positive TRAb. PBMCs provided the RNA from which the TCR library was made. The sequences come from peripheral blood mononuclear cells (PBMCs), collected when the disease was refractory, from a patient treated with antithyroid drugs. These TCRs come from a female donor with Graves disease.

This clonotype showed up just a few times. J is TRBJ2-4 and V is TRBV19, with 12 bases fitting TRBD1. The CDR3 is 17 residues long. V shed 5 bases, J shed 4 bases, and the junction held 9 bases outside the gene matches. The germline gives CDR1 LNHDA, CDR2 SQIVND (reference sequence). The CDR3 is CASSLIRDRGRKNIQYF. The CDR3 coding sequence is TGTGCCAGTAGTCTCATTCGGGACAGGGGGCGGAAAAACATTCAGTACTTC.

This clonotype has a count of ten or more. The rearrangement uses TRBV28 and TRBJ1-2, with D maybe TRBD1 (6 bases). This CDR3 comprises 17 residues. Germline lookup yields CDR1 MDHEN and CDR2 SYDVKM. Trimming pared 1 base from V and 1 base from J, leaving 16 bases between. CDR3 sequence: CASSLSSPGQDNYGYTF. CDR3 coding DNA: TGTGCCAGCAGTTTATCCTCCCCGGGACAAGATAACTATGGCTACACCTTC.

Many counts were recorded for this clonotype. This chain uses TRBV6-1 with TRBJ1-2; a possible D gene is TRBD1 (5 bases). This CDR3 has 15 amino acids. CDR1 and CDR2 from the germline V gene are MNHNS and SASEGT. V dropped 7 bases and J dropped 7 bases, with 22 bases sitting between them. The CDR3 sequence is CASNNGVGGALGYTF. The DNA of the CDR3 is TGTGCCAGCAATAACGGGGTCGGAGGGGCTCTTGGCTACACCTTC.

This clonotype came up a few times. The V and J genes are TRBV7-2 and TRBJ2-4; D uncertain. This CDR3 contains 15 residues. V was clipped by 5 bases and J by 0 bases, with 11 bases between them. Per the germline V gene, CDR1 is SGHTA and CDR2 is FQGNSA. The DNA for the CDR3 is TGTGCCAGCAGCCAACCTATGCTAGCCAAAAACATTCAGTACTTC. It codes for CASSQPMLAKNIQYF.

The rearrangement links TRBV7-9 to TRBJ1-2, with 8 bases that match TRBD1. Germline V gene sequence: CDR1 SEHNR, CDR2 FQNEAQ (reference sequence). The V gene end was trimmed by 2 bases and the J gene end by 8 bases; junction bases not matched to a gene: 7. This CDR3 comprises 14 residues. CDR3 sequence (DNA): TGTGCCAGCAGCTTATTCTCAGGGGGCGACGGCTACACCTTC. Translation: CASSLFSGGDGYTF. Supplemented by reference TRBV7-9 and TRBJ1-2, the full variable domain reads DTGVSQNPRHKITKRGQNVTFRCDPISEHNRLYWYRQTLGQGPEFLTYFQNEAQLEKSRLLSDRFSAERPKGSFSTLEIQRTEQGDSAMYLCASSLFSGGDGYTFGSGTRLTVV.

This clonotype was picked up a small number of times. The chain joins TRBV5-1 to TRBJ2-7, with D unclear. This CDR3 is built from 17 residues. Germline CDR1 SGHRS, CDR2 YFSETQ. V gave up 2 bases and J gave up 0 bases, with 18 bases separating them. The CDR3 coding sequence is TGCGCCAGCAGCTTCGGCGGATCGATCACCGTCTCCTACGAGCAGTACTTC. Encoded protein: CASSFGGSITVSYEQYF.

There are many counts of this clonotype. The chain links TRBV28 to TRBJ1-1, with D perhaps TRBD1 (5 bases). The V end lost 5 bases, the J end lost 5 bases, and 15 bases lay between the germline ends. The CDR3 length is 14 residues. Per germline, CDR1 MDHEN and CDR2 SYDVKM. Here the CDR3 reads CASSLSTAYTEAFF. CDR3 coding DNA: TGTGCCAGCAGTCTCTCGACAGCCTATACTGAAGCTTTCTTT.

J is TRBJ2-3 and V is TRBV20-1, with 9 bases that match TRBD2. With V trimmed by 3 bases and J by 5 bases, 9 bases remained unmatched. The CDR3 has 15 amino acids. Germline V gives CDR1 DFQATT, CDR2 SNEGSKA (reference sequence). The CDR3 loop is CSASDGSGRLDTQYF. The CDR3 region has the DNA TGCAGTGCTAGTGATGGTAGCGGGAGATTAGATACGCAGTATTTT.

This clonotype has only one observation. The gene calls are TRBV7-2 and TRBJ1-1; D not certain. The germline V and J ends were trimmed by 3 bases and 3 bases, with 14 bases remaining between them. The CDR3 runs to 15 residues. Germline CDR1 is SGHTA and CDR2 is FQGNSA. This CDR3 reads CASSLAAGLDTEAFF. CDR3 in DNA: TGTGCCAGCAGCTTGGCCGCCGGTTTGGACACTGAAGCTTTCTTT.

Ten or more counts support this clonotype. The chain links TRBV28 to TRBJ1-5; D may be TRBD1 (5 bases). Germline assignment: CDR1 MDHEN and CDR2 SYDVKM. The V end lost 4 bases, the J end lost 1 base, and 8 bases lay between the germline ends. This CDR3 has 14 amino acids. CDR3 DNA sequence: TGTGCCAGCAGTTCAGGGAGGAGCAATCAGCCCCAGCATTTT. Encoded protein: CASSSGRSNQPQHF.